The entry below gives a single T cell receptor beta chain sequence along with its context. One end of the junction is discordant with germline, which a read error may explain. A modified ARM-PCR protocol with three rounds of nested PCR amplified TCRbeta. TCRdb re-called the multiplex PCR reads with MiXCR, one entry per CDR3 protein. This sample has fewer than 90,000 distinct CDR3 sequences, with 75% to 85% found just once. The source of the sample is a study of tumor and adjacent non-tumor tissue in lung cancer. RNA was extracted from bulk tissue without any cell sorting. More than 3 cm separated this lung sample from the edge of the tumor. Chemotherapy-naive patients with new lung cancer underwent thoracic surgery in China, August–late 2014. This CDR3 is built from 16 residues. Germline CDR1 and CDR2: SQVTM and ANQGSEA.

The receptor was derived from a woman between 45 and 60 years old with non-small cell lung cancer. This sequence joins TRBV29-1 and TRBJ2-5; TRBD2 is a possible D gene (5 bases). Sequencing used distant non-tumor lung tissue. In DNA, the CDR3 is TGCAGCGATGAAGGAGGTGGAGTGCCACGAGAAGAGACCCAGTATTTC. Its protein is CSDEGGGVPREETQYF.